This passage covers 8 T cell receptor beta chains from one sample sequenced in a study of T cells in Graves' hyperthyroidism and ophthalmopathy. What was amplified from RNA transcripts were TCR beta CDR3 regions. With the HTBI primer set, the TCR CDR3 went through a first round of RT-PCR. TCRdb reprocessed the multiplex PCR reads with MiXCR, giving one entry per CDR3 protein. The top ten clones hold around 13% of a sample with 500,000 to 800,000 distinct CDR3 sequences, roughly 15% of them seen once. Sequenced material: blood. The receptors originated from a woman aged 50 to 60 with Graves' ophthalmopathy.

This clonotype has a count of ten or more. This rearrangement joins TRBV18 to TRBJ2-3, with 7 positions matching TRBD2. The V gene's germline CDR1 is KGHSH and CDR2 LQKENI. This CDR3 comprises 17 residues. The V gene end was trimmed by 6 bases and the J gene end by 0 bases; junction bases not matched to a gene: 12. The CDR3 protein is CASSPFSSGASTDTQYF. In nucleotides, the CDR3 is TGTGCCAGCTCCCCTTTCTCTAGCGGAGCTAGCACAGATACGCAGTATTTT. The entire variable domain, with the rest obtained from reference TRBV18 and TRBJ2-3, is as follows: NAGVMQNPRHLVRRRGQEARLRCSPMKGHSHVYWYRQLPEEGLKFMVYLQKENIIDESGMPKERFSAEFPKEGPSILRIQQVVRGDSAAYFCASSPFSSGASTDTQYFGPGTRLTVL.

This clonotype was observed many times. The genes are TRBV5-1 and TRBJ1-5, with D unclear. V gave up 0 bases and J gave up 0 bases, with 7 bases separating them. Germline lookup yields CDR1 SGHRS and CDR2 YFSETQ. The CDR3 runs to 15 residues. CDR3 amino acids: CASSLGAGSNQPQHF. The CDR3 DNA reads TGCGCCAGCAGCTTGGGGGCCGGTAGCAATCAGCCCCAGCATTTT.

The table lists this clonotype with many counts. The J gene is TRBJ2-7, the V gene TRBV6-2 or TRBV6-3, with 9 bases matching TRBD1. Germline trimming cut 2 bases from V and 6 bases from J; bases unmatched to any gene: 14. Germline-derived CDR1 and CDR2 are MNHEY and SVGEGT. The CDR3 is made up of 17 amino acids. The CDR3 sequence: CASSYAVPPRDRAEQYF. The CDR3 DNA reads TGTGCCAGCAGTTACGCGGTACCGCCGCGGGACAGGGCCGAGCAGTACTTC.

This clonotype was observed many times. The rearrangement joins TRBV12-3 or TRBV12-4 to TRBJ2-7; a possible D gene is TRBD1 (6 bases). The CDR3 spans 12 residues. Trimming cost V 8 bases and J 9 bases, with 17 bases left between them. The CDR3 DNA reads TGTGCCAGCTTAGACCAGGGGAGTATGCAGTACTTC. Protein sequence: CASLDQGSMQYF.

There are a few counts of this clonotype. The rearrangement links TRBV19 to TRBJ2-2; D might be TRBD2 (5 bases). Germline values: CDR1 LNHDA, CDR2 SQIVND (reference sequence). CDR3 size: 14 residues. V was pared by 7 bases and J by 7 bases, with 16 bases between. CDR3 residues: CASTQQWEIGELFF. The CDR3 bases are TGTGCCAGTACTCAACAATGGGAGATCGGGGAGCTGTTTTTT. The whole variable domain, remainder taken from reference TRBV19 and TRBJ2-2, is DGGITQSPKYLFRKEGQNVTLSCEQNLNHDAMYWYRQDPGQGLRLIYYSQIVNDFQKGDIAEGYSVSREKKESFPLTVTSAQKNPTAFYLCASTQQWEIGELFFGEGSRLTVL.

This clonotype was seen many times. The chain carries TRBV29-1 and TRBJ2-3; TRBD2 might be the D (6 bases). CDR1 SQVTM and CDR2 ANQGSEA come from the germline V gene. The V gene lost 4 bases and the J gene lost 5 bases, with 16 bases spanning the gap. The CDR3 covers 14 residues. CDR3 region: CSVASGSMEDTQYF. DNA of the CDR3: TGCAGCGTTGCGTCCGGGAGCATGGAAGATACGCAGTATTTT.

This clonotype was observed a handful of times. A much larger clone differs from this one at a single base, so this may be a read error. This chain joins TRBV20-1 and TRBJ2-5, with a tentative D call TRBD1 (5 bases). Germline V gene sequence: CDR1 DFQATT, CDR2 SNEGSKA (reference sequence). The CDR3 runs to 12 residues. CDR3: CGARKGRETQYF. The CDR3 DNA reads TGCGGTGCTAGGAAGGGGCGGGAGACCCAGTACTTC.

Remarks on this clonotype: One end of the junction varies from germline; a read error may be responsible. The chain is built from TRBV6-5 and TRBJ1-4; tentative D call: TRBD1 (6 bases). From germline, CDR1 is MNHEY and CDR2 SVGAGI. This CDR3 contains 15 residues. The DNA for the CDR3 is TGTGCCCGCAGTTACACGGGCAGGGGTGTAGAAAAACTGTTTTTT. Translated: CARSYTGRGVEKLFF.